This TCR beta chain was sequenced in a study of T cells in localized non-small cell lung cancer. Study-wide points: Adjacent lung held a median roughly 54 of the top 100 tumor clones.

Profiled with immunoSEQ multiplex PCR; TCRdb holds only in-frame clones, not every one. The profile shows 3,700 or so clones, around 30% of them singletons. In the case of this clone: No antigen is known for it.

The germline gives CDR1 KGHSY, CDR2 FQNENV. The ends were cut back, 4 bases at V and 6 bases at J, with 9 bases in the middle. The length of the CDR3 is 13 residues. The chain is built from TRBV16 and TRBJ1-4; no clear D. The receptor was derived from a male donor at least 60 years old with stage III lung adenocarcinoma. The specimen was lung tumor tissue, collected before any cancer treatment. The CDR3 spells CASSPDGYEKLFF. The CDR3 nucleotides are TGTGCCAGCAGCCCGGACGGATATGAAAAACTGTTTTTT.